This TCR beta chain originates from a study of blood T cells in healthy people across ages. Study results and limitations: PBMCs that were unsorted prevented a conclusive naive versus antigen-experienced comparison.

There are 16 residues in the CDR3. Germline V gene lookup returns CDR1 MNHEY and CDR2 SMNVEV (reference sequence). V lost 7 bases and J lost 6; bases outside the gene matches: 15. For the second PCR, which ran for about 7 to 11 cycles, a sample-barcoded 5' primer and a J-beta primer mix were used. MiXCR, run by TCRdb on the 5' RACE reads, gives a single entry per CDR3 protein. The sample contains roughly 730,000 distinct CDR3 sequences, more than 55% of which appear only once. This clonotype was recorded a few times. Its target is not known. The sequence was obtained from a man between 35 and 55 years old in good health. The chain links TRBV27 to TRBJ2-7; the match to TRBD1 covers 10 bases. Sequencing was done on a sample of blood. The CDR3 sequence: CASTAPGRDRGSEQYF. The CDR3 bases are TGTGCCAGCACCGCGCCAGGACGGGACAGGGGTTCCGAGCAGTACTTC.